These T cell receptor beta chains were read from a single sample in a study of blood T cell repertoires in COVID-19. The method was immunoSEQ multiplex PCR; TCRdb's version includes in-frame clones alone and lacks a portion of them. The sample yields 350,000 to 550,000 clones, approximately 92% seen once. Sequenced input: PBMCs or T cells enriched from blood (not recorded which). The receptors stem from a man aged 25-45 years who had recovered from COVID-19. The CDR3 runs from the conserved cysteine through the conserved F or W. The D gene is left open where the match is weak. The size of a clone is reported for some rows only, either as once, few or many, or as a class for expanded clones.

>-|TRBJ2-1|TRBV28|-
CASSPPPPGIGQFF
TGTGCCAGCAGCCCACCCCCTCCGGGAATAGGACAGTTCTTC
>-|TRBJ2-2|TRBV25-1|TRBD2
CASSESGLAGGSTGELFF
TGTGCCAGCAGTGAATCCGGACTAGCGGGAGGATCCACCGGGGAGCTGTTTTTT
>few|TRBJ2-7|TRBV30|-
CAWSVLQKAKTYEQYF
TGTGCCTGGAGTGTACTACAAAAAGCGAAGACTTACGAGCAGTACTTC
>-|TRBJ1-1|TRBV28|-
CASSFGQAGTEAFF
TGTGCCAGCAGTTTCGGCCAGGCTGGCACTGAAGCTTTCTTT
>-|TRBJ2-7|TRBV13|TRBD2
CASSLGRGRVQFYEQYF
TGTGCCAGCAGCTTAGGCCGCGGGAGGGTACAATTCTACGAGCAGTACTTC
>-|TRBJ2-3|TRBV9|TRBD2
CASSVGGLGTDTQYF
TGTGCCAGCAGCGTAGGGGGACTAGGCACAGATACGCAGTATTTT
>-|TRBJ2-7|TRBV5-1|TRBD2
CASSWTSGPYEQYF
TGCGCCAGCAGCTGGACTAGCGGCCCCTACGAGCAGTACTTC
>-|TRBJ1-2|TRBV3-1/TRBV3-2|TRBD1
CASSYKTGGSNGYTF
TGTGCCAGCAGTTACAAAACAGGGGGCTCTAATGGCTACACCTTC
>-|TRBJ2-7|TRBV6-5|TRBD2
CASSLSGTYGDYEQYF
TGTGCCAGCAGTTTAAGCGGGACCTATGGGGACTACGAGCAGTACTTC
>-|TRBJ1-3|TRBV6-5|TRBD1
CASSSTRTGSGNTIYF
TGTGCCAGCAGTTCCACCCGGACAGGGTCGGGAAACACCATATATTTT
>-|TRBJ2-3|TRBV5-1|-
CASSLVDRGDTQYF
TGCGCCAGCAGCTTGGTGGACCGGGGAGATACGCAGTATTTT
>-|TRBJ2-1|TRBV4-1|TRBD2
CASSQTPLAGRVAEQFF
TGCGCCAGCAGCCAAACCCCATTAGCGGGGCGCGTGGCCGAGCAGTTCTTC
>-|TRBJ2-1|TRBV10-3|TRBD2
CAIATGTSVYNEQFF
TGTGCCATTGCGACCGGGACTAGCGTCTACAATGAGCAGTTCTTC
>-|TRBJ2-7|TRBV11-2|-
CASSATYYEQYF
TGTGCCAGCAGCGCTACTTACTACGAGCAGTACTTC
>-|TRBJ2-7|TRBV12-3/TRBV12-4|-
CASSYLAEGEQYF
TGTGCCAGCAGTTACTTAGCGGAGGGCGAGCAGTACTTC
>-|TRBJ2-1|TRBV11-2|TRBD2
CASSPQLGSGRAYYNEQFF
TGTGCCAGCAGCCCCCAGTTGGGTAGCGGGAGGGCCTACTACAATGAGCAGTTCTTC
>-|TRBJ2-1|TRBV28|TRBD1
CASSLAQGVRVNEQFF
TGTGCCAGCAGTTTGGCCCAGGGGGTCAGGGTGAATGAGCAGTTCTTC
>-|TRBJ2-4|TRBV7-8|-
CASSLGLRYTIQYF
TGTGCCAGCAGCTTAGGTCTGAGGTACACCATTCAGTACTTC
>-|TRBJ1-1|TRBV19|TRBD1
CASIVTGGSEAFF
TGTGCCAGTATTGTGACAGGGGGCTCTGAAGCTTTCTTT
>-|TRBJ1-2|TRBV28|TRBD1
CASSRTGVPGYTF
TGTGCCAGCAGCCGGACAGGGGTCCCTGGCTACACCTTC
>-|TRBJ2-5|TRBV7-3|-
CASSIFGRDGETQYF
TGTGCCAGCAGCATATTTGGACGGGATGGAGAGACCCAGTACTTC
>-|TRBJ2-7|TRBV28|TRBD2
CASSNSGTSGEQYF
TGTGCCAGCAGTAATAGCGGGACCTCGGGCGAGCAGTACTTC
>-|TRBJ2-1|TRBV5-6|-
CASSLVNNEQFF
TGTGCCAGCAGCTTGGTCAACAATGAGCAGTTCTTC
>few|TRBJ2-3|TRBV20-1|TRBD2
CSASVLAGVADTQYF
TGCAGTGCTAGTGTGTTAGCGGGAGTGGCAGATACGCAGTATTTT
>-|TRBJ2-1|TRBV15|TRBD1
CATSNHRWDSIREQFF
TGTGCCACCAGCAACCACCGCTGGGACAGTATTCGTGAGCAGTTCTTC
>-|TRBJ2-5|TRBV4-1|-
CASSQDSDSLGETQYF
TGCGCCAGCAGCCAAGATAGTGACTCACTTGGAGAGACCCAGTACTTC
>-|TRBJ2-3|TRBV7-9|TRBD1
CASSSDRVGDTQYF
TGTGCCAGCAGCTCCGACAGGGTAGGGGATACGCAGTATTTT
>many|TRBJ1-2|TRBV30|TRBD1
CAWNRDRPLGYTF
TGTGCCTGGAACCGGGACAGGCCCCTGGGCTACACCTTC
>-|TRBJ2-2|TRBV6-5|-
CASRRIVGPGELFF
TGTGCCAGCAGGAGGATAGTGGGTCCCGGGGAGCTGTTTTTT
>-|TRBJ1-1|TRBV5-1|-
CASSVGTEAFF
TGCGCCAGCAGCGTCGGCACTGAAGCTTTCTTT
>-|TRBJ2-3|TRBV11-2|-
CASSSLGHSTDTQYF
TGTGCCAGCAGTTCATTGGGACATAGCACAGATACGCAGTATTTT
>once|TRBJ2-3|TRBV9|TRBD1
CASSARGGQGANPSTDTQYF
TGTGCCAGCAGCGCCCGAGGCGGACAGGGCGCTAACCCTAGCACAGATACGCAGTATTTT